The clone carrying this TCR beta chain was detected many times. This entry comes from a study of metastatic and nonmetastatic thyroid tumors. Study overall: Across peripheral blood and tumor or nodule tissue samples taken from malignant and benign thyroid patients, the repertoires were compared with one another.

Patients underwent thyroid surgery, and none had received any treatment before it. Germline V gene sequence: CDR1 DFQATT, CDR2 SNEGSKA (reference sequence). The CDR3 has 15 residues. The germline V and J ends were trimmed by 2 bases and 8 bases, with 16 bases remaining between them. With MiXCR, TCRdb called clones anew from the PCR reads. The top ten hold roughly 15% of the sample, which has approximately 20,000 clones, roughly 14% seen once. The sequence derives from a female donor with papillary thyroid cancer or a benign thyroid nodule (not recorded which). Some clones in this sample may be carry-over from other donors' samples. The sequencing input was tumor tissue. The J gene is TRBJ1-6, the V gene TRBV20-1; unclear D gene. CDR3 sequence (DNA): TGCAGTGCTAGACCCCCTGGGAGGGCTGATTCACCCCTCCACTTT. Its protein product is CSARPPGRADSPLHF.